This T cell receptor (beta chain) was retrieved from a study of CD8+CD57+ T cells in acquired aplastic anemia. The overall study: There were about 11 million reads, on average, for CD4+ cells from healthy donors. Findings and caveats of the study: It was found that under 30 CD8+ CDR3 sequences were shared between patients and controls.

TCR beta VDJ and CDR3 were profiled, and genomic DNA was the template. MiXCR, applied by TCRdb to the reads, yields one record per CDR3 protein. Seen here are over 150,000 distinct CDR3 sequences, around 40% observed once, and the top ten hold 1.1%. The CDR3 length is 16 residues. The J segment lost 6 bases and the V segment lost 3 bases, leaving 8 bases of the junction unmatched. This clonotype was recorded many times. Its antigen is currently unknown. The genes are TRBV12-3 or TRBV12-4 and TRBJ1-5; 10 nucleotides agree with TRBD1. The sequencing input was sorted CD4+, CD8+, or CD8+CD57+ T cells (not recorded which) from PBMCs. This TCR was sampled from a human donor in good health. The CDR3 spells CASSLARTGGFQPQHF. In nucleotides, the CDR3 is TGTGCCAGCAGTTTGGCCCGGACAGGGGGTTTTCAGCCCCAGCATTTT.